The entry that follows covers one TCR beta chain sequence. Its target is not known. The table came from immunoSEQ multiplex PCR; TCRdb's copy has only in-frame clones and leaves some out. The sample includes under 90,000 clones, 90% of them seen just once. The sample originates from a study of PD-L1 blockade in urothelial cancer. About the study: Analysis of blood occurred 3 weeks (second dose) and 6 weeks after treatment start.

Overall study results and limits: Having blood TCR clonality under the median before treatment predicted better survival.

Trimming removed 4 bases at V and 5 bases at J, with 12 bases between. The CDR3 runs to 14 residues. The germline CDR1 and CDR2 sequences are MDHEN and SYDVKM. The V call is TRBV28, the J call TRBJ1-5, with a tentative D call TRBD1 (6 bases). The receptor comes from a man aged 60 to 75 with urothelial cancer. The sequences come from PBMCs, collected around atezolizumab (anti-PD-L1) treatment. The CDR3 protein is CASSSQGWDQPQHF. CDR3 sequence (DNA): TGTGCCAGCAGTTCTCAGGGGTGGGATCAGCCCCAGCATTTT.